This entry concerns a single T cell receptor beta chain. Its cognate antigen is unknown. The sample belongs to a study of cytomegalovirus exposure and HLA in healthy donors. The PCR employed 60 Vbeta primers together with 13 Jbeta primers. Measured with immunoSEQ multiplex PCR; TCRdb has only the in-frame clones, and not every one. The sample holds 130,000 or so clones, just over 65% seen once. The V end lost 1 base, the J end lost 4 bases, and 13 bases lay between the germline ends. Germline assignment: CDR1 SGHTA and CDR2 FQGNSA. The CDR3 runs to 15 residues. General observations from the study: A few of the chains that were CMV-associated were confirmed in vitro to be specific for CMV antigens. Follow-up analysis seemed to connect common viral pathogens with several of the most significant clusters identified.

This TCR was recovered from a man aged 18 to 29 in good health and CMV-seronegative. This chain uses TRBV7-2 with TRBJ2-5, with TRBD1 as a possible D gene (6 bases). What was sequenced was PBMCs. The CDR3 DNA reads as TGTGCCAGCAGCTTAGTCCCGGGACAACGAGAGACCCAGTACTTC. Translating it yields CASSLVPGQRETQYF.